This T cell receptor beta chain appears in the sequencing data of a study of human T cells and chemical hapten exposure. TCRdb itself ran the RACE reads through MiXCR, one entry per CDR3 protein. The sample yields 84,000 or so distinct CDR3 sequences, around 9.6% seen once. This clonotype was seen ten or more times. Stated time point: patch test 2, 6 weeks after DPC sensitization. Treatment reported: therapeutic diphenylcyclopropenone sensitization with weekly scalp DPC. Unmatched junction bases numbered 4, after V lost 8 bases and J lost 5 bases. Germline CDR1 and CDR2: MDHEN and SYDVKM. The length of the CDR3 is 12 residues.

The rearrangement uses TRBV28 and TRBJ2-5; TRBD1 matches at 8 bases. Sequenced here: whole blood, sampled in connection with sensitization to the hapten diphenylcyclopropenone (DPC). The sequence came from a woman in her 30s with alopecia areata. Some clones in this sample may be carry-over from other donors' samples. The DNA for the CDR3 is TGTGCCAGCGGGACAGGCCGGGAGACCCAGTACTTC. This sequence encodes CASGTGRETQYF. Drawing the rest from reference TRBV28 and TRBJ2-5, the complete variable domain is DVKVTQSSRYLVKRTGEKVFLECVQDMDHENMFWYRQDPGLGLRLIYFSYDVKMKEKGDIPEGYSVSREKKERFSLILESASTNQTSMYLCASGTGRETQYFGPGTRLLVL.